Following are 8 T cell receptor beta chains from one sample sequenced in a study of T cells in localized non-small cell lung cancer. Measured with immunoSEQ multiplex PCR; TCRdb has only the in-frame clones, and not every one. The sample consists of 15,000 to 20,000 clones, over 70% of them appearing once. Sequencing used peripheral blood, obtained before any cancer treatment. These receptors originate from a male donor aged 60 or over with stage III lung adenocarcinoma.

The rearrangement joins TRBV25-1 to TRBJ1-1; TRBD1 might be the D (5 bases). Germline lookup yields CDR1 MGHDK and CDR2 SYGVNS. V lost 2 bases and J 0 bases, leaving 10 bases between the germline ends. The CDR3 contains 15 residues. CDR3: CASSEEGYMNTEAFF. The CDR3 nucleotides are TGTGCCAGCAGTGAAGAGGGGTACATGAACACTGAAGCTTTCTTT.

The genes are TRBV9 and TRBJ1-4; no reliable D call. V lost 0 bases and J 10 bases, leaving 10 bases between the germline ends. The CDR3 consists of 13 residues. CDR1 is SGDLS, CDR2 YYNGEE, per germline. CDR3 DNA sequence: TGTGCCAGCAGCGTAGGGGTGGAGGGAAAACTGTTTTTT. It yields the protein CASSVGVEGKLFF.

The chain has TRBV5-1 and TRBJ2-2; perhaps TRBD1 as D (5 bases). Germline CDR1 and CDR2: SGHRS and YFSETQ. With 2 bases removed from V and 1 base from J, the gap between germline ends came to 12 bases. The CDR3 is 16 residues long. This CDR3 is CASSFGWGRNTGELFF. The CDR3 DNA reads as TGCGCCAGCAGCTTTGGGTGGGGCCGGAACACCGGGGAGCTGTTTTTT. Using reference TRBV5-1 and TRBJ2-2 for the parts outside the CDR3, the full variable domain is KAGVTQTPRYLIKTRGQQVTLSCSPISGHRSVSWYQQTPGQGLQFLFEYFSETQRNKGNFPGRFSGRQFSNSRSEMNVSTLELGDSALYLCASSFGWGRNTGELFFGEGSRLTVL.

This clone was detected a few times. V gene TRBV21-1 combines with J gene TRBJ2-7; TRBD1 is the table's D call, not checked against the DNA. TRBV21-1 is a recognized pseudogene. There are 13 residues in the CDR3. The CDR3 nucleotides are TGTGCCAGCAGCAGGCAGGGGATGGACGAGCAGTACTTC. This gives the protein CASSRQGMDEQYF.

V gene TRBV7-6 combines with J gene TRBJ1-1; maybe TRBD1 (5 bases). The V gene's germline CDR1 is SGHVS and CDR2 FNYEAQ. CDR3 length equals 15 residues. The V end was cut by 1 base, the J end by 0 bases, with 9 bases between. The CDR3: CASSLVGGVNTEAFF. CDR3 coding DNA: TGTGCCAGCAGCTTAGTCGGGGGGGTGAACACTGAAGCTTTCTTT.

The rearrangement links TRBV19 to TRBJ1-4; D is unclear. This CDR3 has 13 amino acids. Germline assignment: CDR1 LNHDA and CDR2 SQIVND (reference sequence). The germline V and J ends were trimmed by 5 bases and 12 bases, with 16 bases remaining between them. The CDR3 sequence is CASSLRQWKELFF. CDR3 in DNA: TGTGCCAGTAGTCTTCGGCAGTGGAAAGAACTGTTTTTT.

This rearrangement joins TRBV6-1 to TRBJ2-7; possible D gene TRBD2, 6 bases. Trimming removed 6 bases from V and 0 bases from J, with 12 bases in between. The CDR3 is 14 amino acids. Germline V gene data show CDR1 as MNHNS and CDR2 as SASEGT. The DNA for the CDR3 is TGTGCCAGCAGCCTCGGGGGTCACTCCTACGAGCAGTACTTC. It yields the protein CASSLGGHSYEQYF.

The rearrangement links TRBV9 to TRBJ2-1; possibly TRBD1 for D (6 bases). The CDR3 is 16 residues long. Germline CDR1 and CDR2: SGDLS and YYNGEE. Trimming removed 0 bases from V and 0 bases from J, with 10 bases in between. For the CDR3, the DNA is TGTGCCAGCAGCGTAGGCACAGGGAGCTCCTACAATGAGCAGTTCTTC. This gives the protein CASSVGTGSSYNEQFF.